This TCR beta chain came from a study of shared clonotypes between healthy human individuals. Study details: Those who served as donors were two women and a few men between the ages of 18 and 49. The study's findings and limits: Having only a few donors restricted how much genetic and exposure-history diversity was captured.

CDR3 length equals 13 residues. Trimming left V 4 bases short and J 7 bases short, with 11 bases between. Per germline, CDR1 SNHLY and CDR2 FYNNEI. Concerning this clone: Antigen unknown.

The healthy adult donors were HIV-negative and reported no recent acute infections or vaccinations. Profiled with immunoSEQ multiplex PCR; TCRdb holds only in-frame clones, not every one. The sample lists around 2.3 million clones; approximately 94% were seen once. The V and J genes are TRBV2 and TRBJ1-5; no firm D call. The TCR comes from a man aged 18 to 35 in good health. Sequences were obtained from naive CD4+ T cells sorted from blood. Described subset: CD45RA+ positively selected. This CDR3 reads CASSARTEQPQHF. In DNA, the CDR3 is TGTGCCAGCAGTGCTAGGACCGAACAGCCCCAGCATTTT.